This entry features one TCR beta chain sequence. This clone was observed a few times. Its antigen is currently not known. No much larger clone is present one base from it, and per-base qualities are unavailable. These data originate in a study of blood T cell repertoires in COVID-19 (dated by TCRdb to the early 2020s). General notes on the study: Collaborator samples came from the United States, Italy and Spain and covered acute and convalescent phases of COVID-19. Where available, HLA class I and class II types were obtained from metadata supplied by the sample provider rather than from assay-based typing. Samples were obtained from the ongoing ImmuneRACE study (first 160 participants) and from some 1,200 subjects provided by 6 global collaborators. The prospective study material was composed of cDNA or gDNA derived from T cells, B-cell-depleted T cells, or PBMCs. A de-identified subject ID, COVID-19 status, age in years and sex were almost always included in the sample metadata. The repertoires were made available in a free public database intended to serve as a resource for research on the immune response to SARS-CoV-2. The dataset comprised deeply sampled blood TCRbeta repertoires from subjects exposed to, actively infected with, or recovered from COVID-19. The paper as a whole reports these results and caveats: Clinical and demographic metadata were provided uncurated, with the amount varying by source and participant.

TCRbeta CDR3 regions were amplified from genomic DNA by means of the immunoSEQ Assay, a bias-controlled multiplex PCR. The authors processed their data as follows. Nucleated cell counts per sample were estimated from amplification of reference gene primers within the assay. To quantify the absolute abundance of each unique TCRbeta CDR3 rearrangement, sequence reads were collapsed and filtered. For each sample, productive Simpson clonality was calculated by taking the square root of Simpson's diversity index across productive rearrangements. TCRdb mirrors the immuneACCESS table, restricted to in-frame sequences. Some clones are absent from its copies; in checked studies, under half trace to an unresolved V gene, and the reason for the others is unknown. The V and J calls and the clone size are those of that table, but D and trimming were determined from the DNA. The sample table shows around 120,000 clones, and more than 65% are seen once. Of the sample, 2% to 2.5% is held by the ten largest clones.

Collaborating institutions collected whole blood in K2EDTA tubes following their own protocols. For TCRbeta analysis, collaborators shipped samples as frozen whole blood, isolated PBMCs, or DNA extracted from either of those sample types. According to the germline V gene, CDR1 reads SGHTA and CDR2 reads FQGNSA. The CDR3 measures 14 amino acids from cysteine to phenylalanine. The sequence is cut down to CDR3 DNA, 42 bases in frame from base 1. Cut back by 5 bases and 8 bases, the V and J ends lie 18 bases apart. This clonotype was sampled from an older woman with acute or convalescent COVID-19. This chain is built from TRBV7-2 and TRBJ1-2, with the D gene not clear enough to name. The sequenced sample consisted of peripheral blood. The sequence in DNA is TGTGCCAGCAGCCCCTACTCAAGCCTCTACGGCTACACCTTC. Its protein reads: CASSPYSSLYGYTF.